These T cell receptor beta chains were read from a single sample in a study of blood T cell repertoires in COVID-19. Sequencing used immunoSEQ multiplex PCR; TCRdb keeps in-frame clones, though not all of them. The table includes 87,000 or so clones, roughly 87% detected once. Sample: peripheral blood. The origin of the receptors is a woman aged 45-60 years with active or convalescent COVID-19. The CDR3 runs from the conserved cysteine through the conserved F or W. Each record gives: V gene, J gene, CDR3 protein.

v_gene: TRBV11-2; j_gene: TRBJ1-1; CDR3aa: CASSLNAGLGDTEAFF
v_gene: TRBV19; j_gene: TRBJ2-1; CDR3aa: CASKDTGEYNEQFF
v_gene: TRBV6-5; j_gene: TRBJ1-2; CDR3aa: CASRPEGGRVYGYTF
v_gene: TRBV19; j_gene: TRBJ1-3; CDR3aa: CASSIGRSSGNTIYF
v_gene: TRBV3-1/TRBV3-2; j_gene: TRBJ1-1; CDR3aa: CASSQEGTGYSEAFF
v_gene: TRBV2; j_gene: TRBJ2-1; CDR3aa: CASREGWSYNEQFF
v_gene: TRBV27; j_gene: TRBJ1-1; CDR3aa: CASSLQGGTEAFF
v_gene: TRBV11-2; j_gene: TRBJ2-5; CDR3aa: CASSPRLAGGPRETQYF
v_gene: TRBV9; j_gene: TRBJ1-2; CDR3aa: CASSSQTGDYGYTF
v_gene: TRBV5-6; j_gene: TRBJ2-3; CDR3aa: CASSLTVTSGGAGTDTQYF
v_gene: TRBV18; j_gene: TRBJ1-2; CDR3aa: CASSPNTQGHGYTF
v_gene: TRBV5-1; j_gene: TRBJ2-3; CDR3aa: CASSLGEGDTQYF
v_gene: TRBV4-3; j_gene: TRBJ2-3; CDR3aa: CASSLGGGVVDTQYF
v_gene: TRBV5-6; j_gene: TRBJ1-5; CDR3aa: CASSLGWQAYNQPQHF
v_gene: TRBV4-1; j_gene: TRBJ2-2; CDR3aa: CASSRTGQENTGELFF
v_gene: TRBV5-1; j_gene: TRBJ2-1; CDR3aa: CASLLDGGTEQFF
v_gene: TRBV6-2/TRBV6-3; j_gene: TRBJ2-1; CDR3aa: CASSYRTGGHNEQFF
v_gene: TRBV30; j_gene: TRBJ1-3; CDR3aa: CAWKRDWSSGNTIYF
v_gene: TRBV7-9; j_gene: TRBJ2-7; CDR3aa: CASSPGTGVLEYEQYF
v_gene: TRBV29-1; j_gene: TRBJ2-5; CDR3aa: CSVEDPGLAGELVGGTQYF
v_gene: TRBV30; j_gene: TRBJ2-2; CDR3aa: CAWSPPGWSGELFF
v_gene: TRBV4-3; j_gene: TRBJ1-1; CDR3aa: CASSQDGNTEAFF
v_gene: TRBV5-6; j_gene: TRBJ1-2; CDR3aa: CASRRGQGASSYGYTF
v_gene: TRBV30; j_gene: TRBJ2-2; CDR3aa: CAWTTPRAGELFF
v_gene: TRBV19; j_gene: TRBJ1-5; CDR3aa: CATSSDGKGAQHF
v_gene: TRBV7-9; j_gene: TRBJ2-5; CDR3aa: CAIGGADRETQYF
v_gene: TRBV3-1/TRBV3-2; j_gene: TRBJ1-2; CDR3aa: CASSQGVDYGYTF
v_gene: TRBV12-3/TRBV12-4; j_gene: TRBJ2-5; CDR3aa: CASASRETQYF
v_gene: TRBV5-1; j_gene: TRBJ2-3; CDR3aa: CASSQGSSTDTQYF
v_gene: TRBV19; j_gene: TRBJ2-3; CDR3aa: CASRGASGVTDTQYF
v_gene: TRBV4-3; j_gene: TRBJ2-1; CDR3aa: CASSQEHFYNEQFF